These 23 T cell receptor beta chains originate from one sample sequenced in a study of blood T cells in healthy people across ages. PCR was performed a second time for about 7 to 11 cycles using a sample-barcoded 5' primer and a J-beta primer mix. TCRdb processed the 5' RACE reads anew with MiXCR; each CDR3 protein has one entry. The sample contains 750,000 to 950,000 distinct CDR3 sequences, around 29% of which appear only once. This same sample was also taken into another study, of T cells of mothers and their children.

The sample consisted of blood. The receptors stem from a woman in her thirties or forties in good health.

On this clonotype: Given a much more abundant clone one base away, this may be a read error. CDR3 amino acids: CASSQDPSRGAGRTQYF. CDR3 bases: TGCGCCAGCAGCCAAGATCCCAGCAGGGGGGCCGGTCGGACCCAGTACTTC. The chain links TRBV4-3 to TRBJ2-5, with a tentative D call TRBD1 (7 bases). Germline lookup yields CDR1 LGHNA and CDR2 YSLEER. Between the trimmed V and J ends, which lost 0 bases and 7 bases, there was a span of 21 bases. The CDR3 contains 17 residues.

The chain couples TRBV4-1 to TRBJ2-5; D is possibly TRBD1 (5 bases). Trimming stripped 10 bases from V and 5 bases from J, with 17 bases between. The length of the CDR3 is 13 residues. Germline loops: CDR1 MGHRA, CDR2 YSYEKL. The CDR3 DNA reads TGCGCCACCGCGGACCCAAAGGGGGAGACCCAGTACTTC. This gives the protein CATADPKGETQYF.

The genes are TRBV29-1 and TRBJ2-5; D gene uncertain. This CDR3 spans 11 amino acids. Germline V CDR1 and CDR2: SQVTM, ANQGSEA. Trimming took off 3 bases at V and 5 bases at J, with 7 bases between the two ends. The CDR3 loop reads CSVEGAETQYF. The CDR3 DNA sequence: TGCAGCGTTGAGGGTGCGGAGACCCAGTACTTC.

This sequence joins TRBV28 and TRBJ1-1; perhaps TRBD1 as D (6 bases). V lost 9 bases, J lost 10 bases, and 21 bases lay in between. The CDR3 is made up of 13 amino acids. The germline V gene encodes CDR1 MDHEN and CDR2 SYDVKM. The CDR3 is CASLPSGAKGAFF. The CDR3 region has the DNA TGTGCCAGTCTCCCCTCGGGGGCGAAGGGAGCTTTCTTT.

With regard to this clonotype: A much more abundant neighbour one base away suggests this may be a read error. V usage is TRBV29-1 and J usage is TRBJ2-1; no definite D call. Germline CDR1 reads SQVTM; CDR2 reads ANQGSEA. The CDR3 sequence is 15 residues long. The germline V and J ends were trimmed by 2 bases and 10 bases, with 21 bases remaining between them. This chain's CDR3 is CSVELGVHSTDEQFF. Written as DNA, the CDR3 is TGCAGCGTTGAACTAGGTGTCCACTCGACCGACGAGCAGTTCTTC.

The J gene is TRBJ2-4, the V gene TRBV27; D may be TRBD1 (6 bases). The closer fit of TRBJ2-7 to the DNA end suggests the J call may be wrong. The CDR3 runs 15 residues. Germline CDR1 reads MNHEY; CDR2 reads SMNVEV (reference sequence). The CDR3 loop is CACNPTMGAAYEQYF. The CDR3 DNA is TGTGCCTGCAACCCGACAATGGGGGCGGCCTACGAGCAGTACTTC.

V gene TRBV29-1 combines with J gene TRBJ2-3, with 13 positions matching TRBD2. CDR1 is SQVTM and CDR2 is ANQGSEA in the germline V gene. CDR3 size: 15 residues. V shed 4 bases and J 4 bases; nucleotides not matched to a gene: 5. CDR3 nucleotides: TGCAGCGTTGCCAGGACTAGCGGGAGCTCAGATACGCAGTATTTT. This codes for CSVARTSGSSDTQYF.

This clonotype was recorded a few times. This chain links TRBV5-1 with TRBJ1-5; D not certain. Deletions cut 0 bases from V and 5 bases from J, with 12 bases between. This CDR3 is built from 15 residues. Germline values: CDR1 SGHRS, CDR2 YFSETQ. The DNA of the CDR3 is TGCGCCAGCAGCTTGGAGGGTTTCGGAGATCAGCCCCAGCATTTT. Translating it yields CASSLEGFGDQPQHF.

The gene calls are TRBV3-1 and TRBJ2-3; D is possibly TRBD2 (5 bases). This CDR3 is built from 16 residues. Deletions cut 0 bases from V and 0 bases from J, with 10 bases between. Germline V gives CDR1 LGHDT, CDR2 YNNKEL (reference sequence). DNA for the CDR3: TGTGCCAGCAGCCAAGAAGCGGAGGCCAGCACAGATACGCAGTATTTT. It is translated as CASSQEAEASTDTQYF.

The J gene is TRBJ2-4, the V gene TRBV3-1; D not certain. Trimming took 2 bases from V and 13 from J, leaving 15 bases between them. The germline V gene encodes CDR1 LGHDT and CDR2 YNNKEL (reference sequence). This CDR3 has 13 residues. CDR3 sequence reads: CASSQPNRNEQYF. The CDR3, as DNA: TGTGCCAGCAGCCAACCTAATCGGAATGAGCAGTACTTC.

The V gene is TRBV7-8, the J gene TRBJ1-6; 7 bases agree with TRBD1. Germline values: CDR1 SGHVS, CDR2 FQNEAQ. The J segment lost 10 bases and the V segment lost 1 base, leaving 7 bases of the junction unmatched. The length of the CDR3 is 15 residues. The DNA of the CDR3 is TGTGCCAGCAGCTTAGGGGACAGTTTTGGGTCACCCCTCCACTTT. It encodes CASSLGDSFGSPLHF.

CDR3 region: CASSLSLLGANTEAFF. Written as DNA, the CDR3 is TGCGCCAGCAGCTTGAGTCTTTTGGGGGCGAACACTGAAGCTTTCTTT. The V and J genes are TRBV5-1 and TRBJ1-1, with D possibly matching TRBD1 (6 bases). Trimming shortened V by 1 base and J by 1 base, and 14 bases separated the two germline ends. CDR3 length: 16 amino acids. Per germline, CDR1 SGHRS and CDR2 YFSETQ.

This clonotype was seen a few times. The chain recombines TRBV7-2 with TRBJ1-4, with no clear D. Trimming stripped 4 bases from V and 8 bases from J, with 8 bases between. The V gene's germline CDR1 is SGHTA and CDR2 FQGNSA. The CDR3 runs 12 residues. CDR3 sequence: CASSSFAEKLFF. The CDR3 DNA follows: TGTGCCAGCAGCTCCTTTGCCGAAAAACTGTTTTTT.

This clonotype has ten or more counts. V is TRBV12-3 or TRBV12-4 and J is TRBJ2-1; 8 bases agree with TRBD1. CDR3 length equals 16 residues. The ends lost 7 bases at V and 9 bases at J; junction bases unmatched: 17. CDR3 amino acids: CASNPGQGRGTSEQFF. The CDR3 bases are TGTGCCAGCAACCCCGGACAGGGAAGGGGAACCAGTGAGCAGTTCTTC.

This chain uses TRBV7-2 with TRBJ2-5; TRBD1 aligns across 7 bases. Gene TRBJ2-7 matches the end of the DNA better, so the J call may be wrong. The length of the CDR3 is 14 residues. Germline CDR1 SGHTA, CDR2 FQGNSA. CDR3 sequence (DNA): TGTGCCAGCAGCTTAGTGGGAACAGGGGACGAGCAGTACTTC. Translating it yields CASSLVGTGDEQYF.

In this sample, this clonotype turned up a few times. V and J are TRBV7-6 and TRBJ2-7; 7 bases agree with TRBD1. The V and J ends lost 3 bases and 1 base, in that order; junction bases with no gene match: 6. CDR3 size: 15 residues. Germline values: CDR1 SGHVS, CDR2 FNYEAQ. CDR3: CASSLTGLDSYEQYF. CDR3 nucleotides: TGTGCCAGCAGCTTGACAGGGCTGGATTCCTACGAGCAGTACTTC.

About this clonotype: A much larger clone lies a single base off, so this may be a read error. The CDR3 sequence is CASRAGTGFVNEQFF. CDR3 nucleotides: TGTGCCAGCAGAGCAGGGACAGGGTTTGTCAATGAGCAGTTCTTC. V and J are TRBV12-3 or TRBV12-4 and TRBJ2-1; 9 positions agree with TRBD1. V lost 6 bases to trimming and J lost 6 bases; unmatched junction nucleotides: 9. CDR3 length equals 15 residues.

The chain combines TRBV5-5 with TRBJ2-7; D not certain. The CDR3 is made up of 13 amino acids. V gave up 6 bases and J gave up 1 base, with 11 bases separating them. Germline loops: CDR1 SGHKS, CDR2 YYEKEE (reference sequence). In DNA form, the CDR3 reads TGTGCCAGCACCTGGGGTCATTCCTACGAGCAGTACTTC. Protein: CASTWGHSYEQYF.

With respect to this clonotype: Possible read error: a much larger clone is one base away. The chain carries TRBV28 and TRBJ2-2, with a weak D call TRBD2 (5 bases). Germline values: CDR1 MDHEN, CDR2 SYDVKM. The CDR3 runs 13 residues. CDR3 nucleotide sequence: TGTGCTTCCGATCGGGCGAACACCGGGGAGCGGTTTTTT. Translated, it gives CASDRANTGERFF.

The chain joins TRBV28 to TRBJ1-1, with unresolved D. The germline gives CDR1 MDHEN, CDR2 SYDVKM. V dropped 8 bases and J dropped 7 bases, with 11 bases sitting between them. The CDR3 runs 11 residues. The CDR3 nucleotides are TGTGCCAGCTCCATCGGAGTTGAAGCTTTCTTT. Protein product: CASSIGVEAFF.

This chain uses TRBV5-6 with TRBJ2-7; 11 bases are shared with TRBD1. V shed 3 bases and J 2 bases; nucleotides not matched to a gene: 4. Germline V gene lookup returns CDR1 SGHDT and CDR2 YYEEEE. The CDR3 has 15 residues. The CDR3 nucleotides are TGTGCCAGCAGCTCCCGGGACAGGGGGACCTACGAGCAGTACTTC. Encoded protein: CASSSRDRGTYEQYF. Full variable domain (rest looked up from reference TRBV5-6 and TRBJ2-7): DAGVTQSPTHLIKTRGQQVTLRCSPKSGHDTVSWYQQALGQGPQFIFQYYEEEERQRGNFPDRFSGHQFPNYSSELNVNALLLGDSALYLCASSSRDRGTYEQYFGPGTRLTVT.

The sample holds a few counts of this clonotype. The chain uses TRBV25-1 and TRBJ2-5, with 8 bases lining up with TRBD1. With V trimmed by 3 bases and J by 3 bases, 3 bases remained unmatched. The germline CDR1 and CDR2 sequences are MGHDK and SYGVNS. This CDR3 contains 14 residues. CDR3 sequence (DNA): TGTGCCAGCAGTGAGCCAGGGGGCGAAGAGACCCAGTACTTC. Encoded protein: CASSEPGGEETQYF.

The table lists this clonotype with a few counts. The chain carries TRBV29-1 and TRBJ2-3; no definite D call. V gave up 8 bases and J gave up 4 bases, with 7 bases separating them. Germline V gene lookup returns CDR1 SQVTM and CDR2 ANQGSEA. The CDR3 consists of 10 residues. The CDR3 DNA reads TGCAGCCCCGTATCAGATACGCAGTATTTT. Translating it yields CSPVSDTQYF.